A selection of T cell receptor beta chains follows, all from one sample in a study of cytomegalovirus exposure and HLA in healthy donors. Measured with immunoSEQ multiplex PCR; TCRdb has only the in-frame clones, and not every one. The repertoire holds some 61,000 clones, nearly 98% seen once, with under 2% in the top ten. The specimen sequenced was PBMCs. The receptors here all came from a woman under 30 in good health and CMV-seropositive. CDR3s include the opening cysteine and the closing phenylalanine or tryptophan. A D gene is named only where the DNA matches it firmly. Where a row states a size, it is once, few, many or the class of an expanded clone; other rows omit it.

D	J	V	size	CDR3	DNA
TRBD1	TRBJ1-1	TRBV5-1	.	CASSAGQGKTEAFF	TGCGCCAGCAGCGCGGGACAGGGGAAGACTGAAGCTTTCTTT
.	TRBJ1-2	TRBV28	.	CASSLPQRSGYTF	TGTGCCAGCAGCCTACCTCAGAGGAGTGGCTACACCTTC
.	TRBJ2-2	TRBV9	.	CASSAEGWGRHTGELFF	TGTGCCAGCAGCGCCGAAGGATGGGGGCGGCACACCGGGGAGCTGTTTTTT
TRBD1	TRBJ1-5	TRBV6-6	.	CASSRDRGEPQHF	TGTGCCAGCAGTAGAGACAGGGGAGAACCCCAGCATTTT
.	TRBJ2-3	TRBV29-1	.	CSSYGGRATDTQYF	TGCAGCTCCTACGGAGGGCGGGCCACAGATACGCAGTATTTT
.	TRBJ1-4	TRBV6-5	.	CASSYSTGIANEKLFF	TGTGCCAGCAGTTACAGCACAGGGATTGCTAATGAAAAACTGTTTTTT
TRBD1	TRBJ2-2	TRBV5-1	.	CASSSGTGGVTGELFF	TGCGCCAGCAGCTCAGGGACAGGGGGCGTCACCGGGGAGCTGTTTTTT
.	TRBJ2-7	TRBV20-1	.	CSANRNYEQYF	TGCAGTGCCAACAGGAATTACGAGCAGTACTTC
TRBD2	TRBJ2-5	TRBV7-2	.	CASSLSGAAETQYF	TGTGCCAGCAGCCTTAGCGGGGCCGCCGAGACCCAGTACTTC
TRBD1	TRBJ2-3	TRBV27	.	CASSKGTGTDTQYF	TGTGCCAGCAGTAAAGGGACAGGGACAGATACGCAGTATTTT
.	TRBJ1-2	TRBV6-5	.	CASRAGWANYGYTF	TGTGCCAGCAGGGCAGGGTGGGCTAACTATGGCTACACCTTC
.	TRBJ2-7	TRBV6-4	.	CASSDSDSLDYEQYF	TGTGCCAGCAGTGACTCGGACTCCTTGGACTACGAGCAGTACTTC
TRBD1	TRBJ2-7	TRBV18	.	CASSRQGSGEQYF	TGTGCCAGCTCAAGACAGGGGTCAGGCGAGCAGTACTTC
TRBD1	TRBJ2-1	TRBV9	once	CASSVETGGHNEQFF	TGTGCCAGCAGCGTGGAGACAGGGGGGCACAATGAGCAGTTCTTC
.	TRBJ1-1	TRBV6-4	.	CASSDSTTGNTEAFF	TGTGCCAGCAGTGACTCGACGACAGGCAACACTGAAGCTTTCTTT
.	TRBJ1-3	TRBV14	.	CASSQVTGYGNTIYF	TGTGCCAGCAGCCAAGTCACGGGATATGGAAACACCATATATTTT
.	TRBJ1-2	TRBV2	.	CASSEALHRQGGYTF	TGTGCCAGCAGTGAAGCGCTTCACAGGCAGGGTGGCTACACCTTC
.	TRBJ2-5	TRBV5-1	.	CASSLDWQVGTQYF	TGCGCCAGCAGCTTGGATTGGCAGGTCGGGACCCAGTACTTC
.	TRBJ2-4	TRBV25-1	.	CASGIGSGSGNIQYF	TGTGCCAGCGGTATTGGATCGGGGTCCGGAAACATTCAGTACTTC
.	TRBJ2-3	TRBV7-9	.	CASSVGHGSTDTQYF	TGTGCCAGCAGCGTTGGGCACGGATCCACAGATACGCAGTATTTT
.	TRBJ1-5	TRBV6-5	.	CASSQLGGASQPQHF	TGTGCCAGCAGTCAATTAGGGGGGGCAAGTCAGCCCCAGCATTTT
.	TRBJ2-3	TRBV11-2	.	CASSLYLVTDTQYF	TGTGCCAGCAGCTTATATCTAGTCACAGATACGCAGTATTTT
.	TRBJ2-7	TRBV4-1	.	CASSQVGVVREQYF	TGCGCCAGCAGCCAAGTCGGTGTAGTTCGCGAGCAGTACTTC
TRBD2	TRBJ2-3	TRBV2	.	CASRDASGSFPDTQYF	TGTGCCAGCAGGGATGCTAGCGGGAGTTTCCCAGATACGCAGTATTTT
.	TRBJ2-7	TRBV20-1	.	CSASSSYEQYF	TGCAGTGCTAGCTCCTCCTACGAGCAGTACTTC
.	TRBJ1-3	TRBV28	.	CASRVWAEINTIYF	TGTGCCAGCAGGGTTTGGGCAGAAATTAACACCATATATTTT
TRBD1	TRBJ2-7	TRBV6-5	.	CASSDNRQGSHEQYF	TGTGCCAGCAGCGACAACCGACAGGGGAGCCACGAGCAGTACTTC
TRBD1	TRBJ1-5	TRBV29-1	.	CSVRATGGGQPQHF	TGCAGCGTCCGCGCCACAGGGGGCGGGCAGCCCCAGCATTTT
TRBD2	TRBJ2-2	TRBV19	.	CASSAGVRTGELFF	TGTGCCAGTAGTGCGGGAGTTCGGACCGGGGAGCTGTTTTTT
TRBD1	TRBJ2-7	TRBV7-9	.	CASSRLGQATYEQYF	TGTGCCAGCAGCCGGCTGGGACAGGCCACCTACGAGCAGTACTTC
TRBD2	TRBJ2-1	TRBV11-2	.	CASSSNSGITLDEQFF	TGTGCCAGCAGCTCGAATAGCGGGATCACGCTCGATGAGCAGTTCTTC
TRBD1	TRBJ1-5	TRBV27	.	CASRLDRLNQPQHF	TGTGCCAGCAGACTGGACAGGCTCAATCAGCCCCAGCATTTT
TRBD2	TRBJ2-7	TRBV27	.	CASLWTSGYEQYF	TGTGCCAGCCTCTGGACTAGCGGCTACGAGCAGTACTTC
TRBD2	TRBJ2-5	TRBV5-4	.	CASSEGLGSGRSETQYF	TGTGCCAGCAGCGAGGGATTGGGGAGCGGGAGATCGGAGACCCAGTACTTC
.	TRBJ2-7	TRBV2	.	CASSEGIGVRAGEQYF	TGTGCCAGCAGTGAAGGGATCGGGGTCCGGGCGGGCGAGCAGTACTTC
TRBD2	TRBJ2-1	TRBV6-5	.	CASSLLAGTGNEQFF	TGTGCCAGCAGTTTACTAGCGGGGACGGGGAATGAGCAGTTCTTC
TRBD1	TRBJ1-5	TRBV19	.	CASTTAGGLHQPQHF	TGTGCCAGTACCACGGCAGGGGGCTTGCATCAGCCCCAGCATTTT
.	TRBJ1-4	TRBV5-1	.	CASSWRGGGDEKLFF	TGCGCCAGCAGCTGGAGGGGAGGGGGTGACGAAAAACTGTTTTTT
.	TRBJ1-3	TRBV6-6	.	CASSPSAGAGNTIYF	TGTGCCAGCAGCCCTAGTGCGGGGGCTGGAAACACCATATATTTT
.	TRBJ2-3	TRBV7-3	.	CASGGPFGTDTQYF	TGTGCCAGCGGAGGGCCCTTCGGCACAGATACGCAGTATTTT
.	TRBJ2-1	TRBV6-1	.	CASTERRSYNEQFF	TGTGCCAGCACCGAGCGCCGGTCCTACAATGAGCAGTTCTTC
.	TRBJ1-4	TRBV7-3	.	CASSLRLRNEKLFF	TGTGCCAGCAGCTTACGATTGAGGAATGAAAAACTGTTTTTT
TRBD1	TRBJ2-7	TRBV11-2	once	CASSLSWDRVDEQYF	TGTGCCAGCAGCTTAAGCTGGGACAGGGTTGACGAGCAGTACTTC